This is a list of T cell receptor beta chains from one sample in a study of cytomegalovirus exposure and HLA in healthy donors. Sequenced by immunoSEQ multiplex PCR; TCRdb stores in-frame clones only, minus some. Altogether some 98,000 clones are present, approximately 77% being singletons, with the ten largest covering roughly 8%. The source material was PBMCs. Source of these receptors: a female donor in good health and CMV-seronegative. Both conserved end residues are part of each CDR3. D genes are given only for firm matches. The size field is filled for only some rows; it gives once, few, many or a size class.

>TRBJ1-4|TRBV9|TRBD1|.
TGTGCCAGCAGCGTGTCAGGGGCAGGGGGTAGGAATGAAAAACTGTTTTTT
CASSVSGAGGRNEKLFF
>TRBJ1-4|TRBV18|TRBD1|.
TGTGCCAGCTCCGGGACAGGGCTGCAACTGTTTTTT
CASSGTGLQLFF
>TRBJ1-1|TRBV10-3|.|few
TGTGCCATCAGCAGCCCCGCTCCGGGTGGGAACACTGAAGCTTTCTTT
CAISSPAPGGNTEAFF
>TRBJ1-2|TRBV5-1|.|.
TGCGCCAGCAGCTCGGTCCTCACAGACGGCTATGGCTACACCTTC
CASSSVLTDGYGYTF
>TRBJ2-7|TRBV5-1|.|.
TGCGCCAGCAGCGGAGACGGTTACTCCTACGAGCAGTACTTC
CASSGDGYSYEQYF
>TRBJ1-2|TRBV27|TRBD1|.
TGTGCCAGCAGCTTTGGGGGGACAGCAAATAACTATGGCTACACCTTC
CASSFGGTANNYGYTF
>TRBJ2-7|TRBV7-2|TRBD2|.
TGTGCCAGCAGCTCGGACGGGGGGGCCGAGCAGTACTTC
CASSSDGGAEQYF
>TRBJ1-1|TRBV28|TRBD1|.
TGTGCCAGCAGACAGCTACAGGGGATTATGACTGAAGCTTTCTTT
CASRQLQGIMTEAFF
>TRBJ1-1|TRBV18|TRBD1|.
TGTGCCAGCTCACCCGGACAGGGAATAGGGGACACTGAAGCTTTCTTT
CASSPGQGIGDTEAFF
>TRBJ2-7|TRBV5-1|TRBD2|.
TGCGCCAGCACCCTTGGGGCTAGCGGGGGGTCCGTTTATTGGGAGCAGTACTTC
CASTLGASGGSVYWEQYF
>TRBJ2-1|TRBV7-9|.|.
TGTGCCAGCAGCTTAAGACTTAGCGTGAAGAATGAGCAGTTCTTC
CASSLRLSVKNEQFF
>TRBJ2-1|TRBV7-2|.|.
TGTGCCAGCAGCTTACACCTAGAGCAGTTCTTC
CASSLHLEQFF
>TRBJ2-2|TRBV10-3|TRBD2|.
TGTGCCATCACCACAGGAGTACTAGCGGGAGGGCCCTCCGGGGAGCTGTTTTTT
CAITTGVLAGGPSGELFF
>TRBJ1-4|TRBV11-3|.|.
TGTGCCAGCAGCTACGGCGGGACTTACCTAGGGCGAAAACTGTTTTTT
CASSYGGTYLGRKLFF
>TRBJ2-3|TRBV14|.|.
TGTGCCAGCAGCCCTCACTCAGATACGCAGTATTTT
CASSPHSDTQYF
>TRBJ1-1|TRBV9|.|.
TGTGCCAGCAGCCCCGGACTGGGACTTAACACTGAAGCTTTCTTT
CASSPGLGLNTEAFF
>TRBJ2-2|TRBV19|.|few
TGTGCCAGTACTCCATCACTAGTATCAGACACCGGGGAGCTGTTTTTT
CASTPSLVSDTGELFF
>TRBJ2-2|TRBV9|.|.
TGTGCCAGCAGCGTGCGGGACCCAGGGGAGCTGTTTTTT
CASSVRDPGELFF
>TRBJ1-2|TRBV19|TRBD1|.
TGTGCCAGTAGAACAGGGGGATACGGCTATGGCTACACCTTC
CASRTGGYGYGYTF
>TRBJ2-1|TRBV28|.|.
TGTGCCAGCAGCCGAGGGGGGGTTGGACAATGGGAGCAGTTCTTC
CASSRGGVGQWEQFF
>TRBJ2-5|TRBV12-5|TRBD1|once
TGTGCTAGTGGTTTGGCGTTAGGGGGACAGGCGGGGACCCAGTACTTC
CASGLALGGQAGTQYF
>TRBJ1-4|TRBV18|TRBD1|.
TGTGCCAGCTCACCACGGGGACAGGGGGCAAGGGAAAAACTGTTTTTT
CASSPRGQGAREKLFF
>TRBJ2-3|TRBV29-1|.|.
TGCAGCGTTGAACGGGGATTCTTGCATGCAGATACGCAGTATTTT
CSVERGFLHADTQYF
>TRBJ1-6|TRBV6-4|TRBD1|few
TGTGCCAGCAGTCGTAGGACAGGGAGAAGTTCCTATAATTCACCCCTCCACTTT
CASSRRTGRSSYNSPLHF
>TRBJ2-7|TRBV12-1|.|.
TGTGCCAGCAGACCTATCGCCGGGACAGGGGCCTACATCGACTACGAGCAGTACTTC
CASRPIAGTGAYIDYEQYF
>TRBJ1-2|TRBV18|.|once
TGTGCCAGCTCACCATCGGCGGCGATTTATGGCTACACCTTC
CASSPSAAIYGYTF
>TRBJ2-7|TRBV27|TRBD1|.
TGTGCCAGCGGGTATTCAGGGGGCGAATTCGAGCAGTACTTC
CASGYSGGEFEQYF
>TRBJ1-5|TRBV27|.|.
TGTGCCAGCAGTTTGGGGCAGCCTTCCAATCAGCCCCAGCATTTT
CASSLGQPSNQPQHF
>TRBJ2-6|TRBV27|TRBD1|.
TGTGCCAGCAGTTTACCCACAGGGGTTGGGGCCAACGTCCTGACTTTC
CASSLPTGVGANVLTF
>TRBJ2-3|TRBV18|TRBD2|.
TGTGCCAGCTCACCCTTTGCTAGCGGGAGCACAGATACGCAGTATTTT
CASSPFASGSTDTQYF